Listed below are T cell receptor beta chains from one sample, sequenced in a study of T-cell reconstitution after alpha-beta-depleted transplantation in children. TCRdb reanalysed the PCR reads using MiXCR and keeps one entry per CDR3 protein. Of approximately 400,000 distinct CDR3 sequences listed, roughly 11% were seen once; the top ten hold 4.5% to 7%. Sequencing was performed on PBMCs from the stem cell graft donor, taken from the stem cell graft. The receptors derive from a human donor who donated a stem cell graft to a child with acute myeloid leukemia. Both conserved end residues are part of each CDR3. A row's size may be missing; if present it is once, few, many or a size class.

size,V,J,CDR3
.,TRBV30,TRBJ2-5,CAWSYAKPQETQYF
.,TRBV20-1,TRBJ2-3,CSAFPFVGTSTDTQYF
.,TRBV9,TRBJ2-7,CASSQRTGRAYEQYF
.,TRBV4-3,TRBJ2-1,CASSSEGLGVNEQFF
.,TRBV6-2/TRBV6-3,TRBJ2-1,CASSPFSIRRNEQFF
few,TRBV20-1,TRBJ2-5,CSATGGAEETQYF
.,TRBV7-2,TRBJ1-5,CASSLALNQPQHF
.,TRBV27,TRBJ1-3,CASRMGGFSGNTIYF
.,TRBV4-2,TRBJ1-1,CASSQGNRERDEAFF
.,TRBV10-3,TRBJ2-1,CAMGRNNEQFF
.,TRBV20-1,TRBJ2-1,CSAVGGSYNEQFF
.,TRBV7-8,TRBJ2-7,CASSPRRRALDEQYF
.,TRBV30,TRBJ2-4,CAWREAGGYIQYF
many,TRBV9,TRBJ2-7,CASSALLGDEQYF
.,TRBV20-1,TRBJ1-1,CSASTGSSTEAFF
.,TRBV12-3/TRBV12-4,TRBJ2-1,CASSGLFSGGAHEQFF
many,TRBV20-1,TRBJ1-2,CSARLGEGYTF
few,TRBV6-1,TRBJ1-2,CASSQRDRVGGYTF
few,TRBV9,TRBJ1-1,CASSVGTANTEAFF
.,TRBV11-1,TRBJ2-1,CASSFAGGLNEQFF
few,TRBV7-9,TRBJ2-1,CASSLLAGGLYNEQFF
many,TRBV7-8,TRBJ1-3,CASSFDRGTNSGNTIYF
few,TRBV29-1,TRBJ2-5,CSPPDRRETQYF
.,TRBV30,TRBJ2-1,CAWSAAAEQFF
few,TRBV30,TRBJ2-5,CAWAWGGRETQYF
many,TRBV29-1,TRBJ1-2,CSVDWNRRSYGYTF
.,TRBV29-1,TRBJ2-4,CSVFVDIQYF
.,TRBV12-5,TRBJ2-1,CASGLRDRDFLSF
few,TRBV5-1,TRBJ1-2,CASSPRGEGLNYGYTF
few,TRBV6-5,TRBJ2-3,CASNLAGSDTQYF
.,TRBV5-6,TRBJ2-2,CASSELDRRAYGELFF
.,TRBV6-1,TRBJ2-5,CASSLRGLLAVKETQYF
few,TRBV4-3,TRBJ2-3,CASSQDRGWIDTQYF
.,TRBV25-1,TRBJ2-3,CASSEGSSSGSGDTQYF
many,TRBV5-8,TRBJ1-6,CASSLMSNSPLHF
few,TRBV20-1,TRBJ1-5,CSASGEPSGKQPQHF
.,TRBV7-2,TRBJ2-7,CASSLGRVGDSYEQYF
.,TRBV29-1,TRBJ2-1,CSVERGEGYEQFF
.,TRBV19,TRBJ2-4,CASRETGWDIQYF
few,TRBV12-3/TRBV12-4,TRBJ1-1,CASGPRQGTNTEAFF
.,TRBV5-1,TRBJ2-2,CASSLQTVNTGELFF
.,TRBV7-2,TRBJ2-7,CASGETFSYEQYF
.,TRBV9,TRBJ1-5,CASSAGMDSNQPQHF
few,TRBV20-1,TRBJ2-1,CSADLTLAGGPEQFF
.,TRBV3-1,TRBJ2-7,CASSQDRGRYEQYF
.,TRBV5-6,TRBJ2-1,CASSEYGKTSLKQFF
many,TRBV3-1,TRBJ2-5,CASSLSSEEVGETQYF
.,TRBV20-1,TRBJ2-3,CSATPLPGTSFTDTQYF
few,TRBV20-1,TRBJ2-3,CSARSRASATDTQYF
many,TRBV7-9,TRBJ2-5,CASSLMTGETQYF
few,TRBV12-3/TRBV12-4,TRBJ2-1,CASRLGLAGGSSEQFF
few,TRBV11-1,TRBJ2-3,CASSDRGDSTDTQYF